This T cell receptor beta chain was identified in a study of a mutant IDH1 vaccine in newly diagnosed glioma. Looking at the study overall: Patients had eight vaccinations, in weeks 1, 3, 5, 7, 11, 15, 19 and 23. Patients had received radiotherapy, temozolomide, or both previously, most receiving both.

Described time point: week 11, during vaccination. Doses comprised 300 ug of mutant IDH1 20-mer peptide each, plus topical imiquimod. Worth noting for this clone: Its antigen is still unknown.

Study-wide findings and caveats: Most patients, approximately 93%, showed vaccine-induced immune responses.

TCRdb's table, derived via immunoSEQ multiplex PCR, lists solely in-frame clones and lacks some. The sample yields some 64,000 clones, 75% to 90% seen once. The CDR3 has 11 residues. V was clipped by 5 bases and J by 5 bases, with 7 bases between them. Germline lookup yields CDR1 MNHEY and CDR2 SVGAGI. The chain couples TRBV6-5 to TRBJ2-7, with TRBD2 as a possible D gene (5 bases). The sample consisted of PBMCs, taken from a glioma patient whose treatment included an IDH1 peptide vaccine. The source of this sequence is a man between 45 and 60 years old with glioma. CDR3 coding DNA: TGTGCCAGCAGTACGGGGAACGAGCAGTACTTC. Its translation: CASSTGNEQYF.